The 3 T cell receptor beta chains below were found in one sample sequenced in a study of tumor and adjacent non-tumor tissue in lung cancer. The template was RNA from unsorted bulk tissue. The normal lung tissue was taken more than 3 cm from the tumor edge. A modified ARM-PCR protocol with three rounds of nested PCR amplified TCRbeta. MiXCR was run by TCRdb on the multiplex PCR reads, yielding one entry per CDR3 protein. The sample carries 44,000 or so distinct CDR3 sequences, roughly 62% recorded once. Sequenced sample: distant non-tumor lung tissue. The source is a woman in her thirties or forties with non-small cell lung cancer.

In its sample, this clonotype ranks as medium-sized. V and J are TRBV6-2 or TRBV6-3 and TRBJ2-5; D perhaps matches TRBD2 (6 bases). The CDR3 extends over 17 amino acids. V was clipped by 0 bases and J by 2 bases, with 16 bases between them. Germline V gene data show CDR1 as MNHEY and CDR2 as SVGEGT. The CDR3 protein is CASSYSIVRGWQETQYF. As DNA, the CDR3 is TGTGCCAGCAGTTACTCGATCGTGCGGGGCTGGCAAGAGACCCAGTACTTC.

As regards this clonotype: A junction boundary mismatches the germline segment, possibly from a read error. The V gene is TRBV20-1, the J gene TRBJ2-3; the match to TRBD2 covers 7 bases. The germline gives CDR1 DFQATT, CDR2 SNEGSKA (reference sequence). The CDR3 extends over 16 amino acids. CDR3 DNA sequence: TGCAGTGCTATCCTACTAGCGTATCAGGGCACAGATACTCAGTATTTT. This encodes CSAILLAYQGTDTQYF.

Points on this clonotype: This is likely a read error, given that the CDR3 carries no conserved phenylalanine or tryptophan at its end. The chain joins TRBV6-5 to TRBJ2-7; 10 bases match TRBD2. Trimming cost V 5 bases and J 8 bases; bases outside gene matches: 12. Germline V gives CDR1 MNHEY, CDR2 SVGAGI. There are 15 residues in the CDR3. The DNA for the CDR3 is TGTGCCAGCAGTAGGACCAGCGGGGGGGCTGGCAAGCAGTACCTC. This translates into CASSRTSGGAGKQYL.